This T cell receptor beta chain was retrieved from a study of a mutant IDH1 vaccine in newly diagnosed glioma. Study context: Radiotherapy, temozolomide, or both had been given previously, and both were given to most.

This clone was seen only a few times. The antigen remains unidentified. The time point was: week 11, during vaccination. Doses consisted of 300 ug of mutant IDH1 20-mer peptide each, paired with topical imiquimod. This CDR3 is built from 15 residues. The V gene's germline CDR1 is MNHEY and CDR2 SVGAGI. V was clipped by 6 bases and J by 7 bases, with 22 bases between them. Data came from immunoSEQ multiplex PCR; TCRdb stores just in-frame clones and leaves some out. The top ten hold about 5.5% of the sample, which has roughly 130,000 clones, around 77% seen once. This sample comprised PBMCs, obtained from a glioma patient whose treatment included an IDH1 peptide vaccine. The TCR comes from a man aged 35 to 55 with glioma. The rearrangement uses TRBV6-5 and TRBJ2-7; TRBD1 might be the D (7 bases). The DNA of the CDR3 is TGTGCCAGCAGAGCAGGGGGGCTGGGTTCGGTGGAGCAGTACTTC. This gives the protein CASRAGGLGSVEQYF.